What follows are 20 T cell receptor beta chains derived from one specimen sequenced in a study of Graves' ophthalmopathy and Graves' hyperthyroidism (dated by TCRdb to the late 2010s). Sequenced using an Illumina HiSeq 2000. For repertoire sequencing, TCR beta CDR3 regions were amplified from RNA transcripts. A first-round RT-PCR used HTBI primers with the Qiagen OneStep RT-PCR kit, followed by a second-round multiplex PCR, size selection and purification. TCRdb reprocessing: public reads trimmed at Q25 with fastp, clones called with MiXCR, in-frame beta chains kept. Records with the same CDR3 protein are collapsed into one entry carrying the most frequent genes and DNA. In all, the sample holds about 500,000 distinct CDR3 sequences, and over 13% of those were seen once. Roughly 9.8% of the sample is held by the ten biggest clonotypes. Sequencing was performed on blood. The receptors were sampled from a woman between 25 and 40 years old with Graves' ophthalmopathy. Donor details come from another sample of the same person, matched by shared clones.

At least ten counts were recorded for this clonotype. The chain employs TRBV6-1 and TRBJ2-7, with unresolved D. The V end lost 2 bases, the J end lost 4 bases, and 12 bases lay between the germline ends. Germline CDR1 reads MNHNS; CDR2 reads SASEGT. CDR3 length equals 14 residues. CDR3 DNA sequence: TGTGCCAGCAGTGAAAGGCAGGACGGTTACGAGCAGTACTTC. It yields the protein CASSERQDGYEQYF.

The genes are TRBV7-7 and TRBJ2-7, with D maybe TRBD2 (7 bases). The CDR3 extends over 12 amino acids. Germline V gene lookup returns CDR1 SSHAT and CDR2 FNYEAQ (reference sequence). The CDR3 DNA reads TGTGCTAGCAGCTTAGGGGGGGGCGAGCAGTACGTC. Its translation is CASSLGGGEQYV.

This clonotype was observed at least ten times. This chain connects TRBV5-4 to TRBJ1-1; 10 bases are a match to TRBD1. V lost 1 base to trimming and J lost 3 bases; unmatched junction nucleotides: 6. CDR3 length equals 16 residues. Germline-derived CDR1 and CDR2 are SGHNT and YYREEE (reference sequence). For the CDR3, the DNA is TGTGCCAGCAGCTTGCAAACCGGGACAGGGGACACTGAAGCTTTCTTT. It codes for CASSLQTGTGDTEAFF.

The genes are TRBV4-1 and TRBJ1-2; D gene ambiguous. V was clipped by 5 bases and J by 4 bases, with 14 bases between them. Germline CDR1 and CDR2: MGHRA and YSYEKL. This CDR3 has 14 amino acids. CDR3 nucleotide sequence: TGCGCCAGCAGCTTCCCGGGTCAAACCTATGGCTACACCTTC. This translates into CASSFPGQTYGYTF.

In this sample, this clonotype turned up many times. This chain connects TRBV5-1 to TRBJ1-1; TRBD1 matches at 7 bases. The CDR3 is 14 amino acids. Germline V gene lookup returns CDR1 SGHRS and CDR2 YFSETQ. The V and J ends lost 0 bases and 3 bases, in that order; junction bases with no gene match: 2. The CDR3: CASSLVGQDTEAFF. CDR3 DNA sequence: TGCGCCAGCAGCTTGGTAGGACAGGACACTGAAGCTTTCTTT.

This clonotype was observed at least ten times. The J gene is TRBJ1-6, the V gene TRBV12-3 or TRBV12-4, with 10 nucleotides matching TRBD1. The ends lost 6 bases at V and 3 bases at J; junction bases unmatched: 2. The CDR3 is 15 amino acids. CDR3 sequence reads: CASRDRGIYNSPLHF. In nucleotides, the CDR3 is TGTGCCAGCAGGGACAGGGGGATCTATAATTCACCCCTCCACTTT.

The chain has TRBV14 and TRBJ1-1; no clear D gene. This CDR3 has 13 amino acids. Trimming left V 1 base short and J 3 bases short, with 6 bases between. The V gene's germline CDR1 is SGHDN and CDR2 FVKESK. CDR3 sequence (DNA): TGTGCCAGCAGCCAAGTCAGGTACACTGAAGCTTTCTTT. This translates into CASSQVRYTEAFF.

This clonotype was detected many times. The chain is built from TRBV18 and TRBJ1-6, with 7 bases aligning to TRBD1. The CDR3 spans 15 residues. J was trimmed by 6 bases and V by 2 bases; bases with no gene match: 4. Germline CDR1 is KGHSH and CDR2 is LQKENI. CDR3 loop: CASSPGTAINSPLHF. For the CDR3, the DNA is TGTGCCAGCTCACCAGGGACAGCGATTAATTCACCCCTCCACTTT.

This clonotype was picked up many times. This chain joins TRBV11-1 and TRBJ2-2; D unresolved. Looked up from germline, CDR1 is SGHAT and CDR2 is FQDESV (reference sequence). This CDR3 has 15 residues. Trimming pared 4 bases from V and 0 bases from J, leaving 9 bases between. The CDR3 is CASSSSNANTGELFF. The DNA of the CDR3 is TGTGCCAGCAGCTCCTCGAACGCGAACACCGGGGAGCTGTTTTTT.

This clonotype appeared a few times. The rearrangement joins TRBV20-1 to TRBJ1-5; possibly TRBD1 for D (6 bases). V lost 3 bases to trimming and J lost 0 bases, with 15 bases between them. Germline CDR1 reads DFQATT; CDR2 reads SNEGSKA (reference sequence). The CDR3 has 16 residues. The CDR3 DNA sequence: TGCAGTGCTAGGAATCAGGACAGTTTTAGCAATCAGCCCCAGCATTTT. Protein: CSARNQDSFSNQPQHF.

This chain joins TRBV7-9 and TRBJ2-5, with no clear D. Germline CDR1 reads SEHNR; CDR2 reads FQNEAQ (reference sequence). The CDR3 covers 14 residues. The V gene lost 3 bases and the J gene lost 1 base, with 9 bases spanning the gap. CDR3 loop: CASSFGYTQETQYF. As DNA, the CDR3 is TGTGCCAGCAGCTTTGGCTATACCCAAGAGACCCAGTACTTC.

This clonotype was counted ten times or more. The chain couples TRBV28 to TRBJ1-2, with D uncertain. V lost 8 bases to trimming and J lost 4 bases, with 14 bases between them. The CDR3 sequence is 13 residues long. Germline V gene lookup returns CDR1 MDHEN and CDR2 SYDVKM. In nucleotides, the CDR3 is TGTGCCAGCTCGGACGACAAGAGCTATGGCTACACCTTC. This codes for CASSDDKSYGYTF.

This clonotype was counted ten times or more. J is TRBJ1-2 and V is TRBV20-1; maybe TRBD1 (5 bases). Per the germline V gene, CDR1 is DFQATT and CDR2 is SNEGSKA (reference sequence). With 4 bases removed from V and 7 bases from J, the gap between germline ends came to 16 bases. This CDR3 contains 13 residues. CDR3 DNA sequence: TGCAGTGCTAAGTTTGCAGGGAAGAGTGGCTACACCTTC. It specifies CSAKFAGKSGYTF.

The table lists this clonotype with many counts. This rearrangement joins TRBV28 to TRBJ2-5, with TRBD1 matching 7 bases. The germline V gene encodes CDR1 MDHEN and CDR2 SYDVKM. The CDR3 consists of 21 residues. V lost 3 bases and J lost 2; bases outside the gene matches: 24. CDR3 nucleotide sequence: TGTGCCAGCAGTTTTCCTATTAGACAGGGAAGTTCGGTGGAGGAACAAGAGACCCAGTACTTC. Amino acid sequence: CASSFPIRQGSSVEEQETQYF.

This clonotype was seen at least ten times. The genes are TRBV19 and TRBJ1-2; TRBD1 agrees at 10 bases. Germline CDR1 and CDR2: LNHDA and SQIVND (reference sequence). With V trimmed by 7 bases and J by 0 bases, 5 bases remained unmatched. This CDR3 spans 15 amino acids. CDR3 coding DNA: TGTGCCAGTACGGGACAGGGGTTGGCTAACTATGGCTACACCTTC. This encodes CASTGQGLANYGYTF.

This clonotype was seen only a few times. The genes are TRBV11-1 and TRBJ2-7; D perhaps matches TRBD2 (5 bases). V was cut by 5 bases and J by 0 bases, with 14 bases left in between. Germline lookup yields CDR1 SGHAT and CDR2 FQDESV (reference sequence). There are 15 residues in the CDR3. The chain's CDR3 is CASSPREPSSYEQYF. The CDR3 bases are TGTGCCAGCAGCCCTCGGGAACCTAGCTCCTACGAGCAGTACTTC. Full variable domain (remainder filled in from reference TRBV11-1 and TRBJ2-7): EAEVAQSPRYKITEKSQAVAFWCDPISGHATLYWYRQILGQGPELLVQFQDESVVDDSQLPKDRFSAERLKGVDSTLKIQPAELGDSAMYLCASSPREPSSYEQYFGPGTRLTVT.

This clonotype was detected ten times or more. This CDR3 is missing its conserved last phenylalanine or tryptophan, likely due to a read error. This chain joins TRBV7-3 and TRBJ2-5; D is undetermined. The germline V gene encodes CDR1 SGHTA and CDR2 FQGTGA. This CDR3 spans 13 amino acids. V lost 1 base and J 2 bases, leaving 5 bases between the germline ends. CDR3 residues: CASSLIWQETQYS. Written as DNA, the CDR3 is TGTGCCAGCAGCTTAATCTGGCAAGAGACCCAGTACTCC.

The rearrangement uses TRBV20-1 and TRBJ1-1; D is unclear. The CDR3 is 13 amino acids. Germline V gene data show CDR1 as DFQATT and CDR2 as SNEGSKA (reference sequence). The V end lost 5 bases, the J end lost 2 bases, and 12 bases lay between the germline ends. The CDR3 region is CSAERAVNTEAFF. CDR3 bases: TGCAGTGCTGAGAGGGCGGTAAACACTGAAGCTTTCTTT.

In its sample, this clonotype was seen many times. The chain recombines TRBV5-1 with TRBJ2-7; 7 bases map to TRBD2. V trimming: 6 bases; J trimming: 3 bases; junction bases outside the gene matches: 9. CDR3 length: 14 residues. In germline, CDR1 is SGHRS, CDR2 YFSETQ. Here the CDR3 DNA reads TGCGCCAGCAAGGCCGGGGGGAGCGTCTACGAGCAGTACTTC. Translation: CASKAGGSVYEQYF.

The sample holds many counts of this clonotype. The CDR3 coding sequence is TGTGCCATCAGTGATGTGGGGGCGAACACCGGGGAGCTGTTTTTT. This gives the protein CAISDVGANTGELFF. The chain joins TRBV10-3 to TRBJ2-2; D is perhaps TRBD1 or TRBD2 (5 bases each). This CDR3 has 15 residues. CDR1 ENHRY and CDR2 SYGVKD come from the germline V gene. The ends were cut back, 3 bases at V and 0 bases at J, with 8 bases in the middle.